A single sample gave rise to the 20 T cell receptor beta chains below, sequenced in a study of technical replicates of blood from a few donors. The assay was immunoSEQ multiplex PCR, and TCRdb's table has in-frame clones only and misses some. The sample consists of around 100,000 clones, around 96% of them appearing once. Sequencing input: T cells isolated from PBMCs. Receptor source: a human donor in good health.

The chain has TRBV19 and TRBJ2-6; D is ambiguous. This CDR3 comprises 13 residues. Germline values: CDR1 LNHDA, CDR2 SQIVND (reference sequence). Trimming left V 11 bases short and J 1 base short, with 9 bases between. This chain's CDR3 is CAAKPSGANVLTF. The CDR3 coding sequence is TGTGCCGCCAAGCCATCTGGGGCCAACGTCCTGACTTTC.

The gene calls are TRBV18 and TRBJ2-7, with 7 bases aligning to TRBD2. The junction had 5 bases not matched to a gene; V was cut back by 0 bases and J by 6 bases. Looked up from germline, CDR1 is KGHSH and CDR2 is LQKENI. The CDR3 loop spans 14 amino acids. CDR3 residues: CASSPPGGSSEQYF. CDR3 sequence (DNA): TGTGCCAGCTCACCACCAGGCGGGAGTAGCGAGCAGTACTTC.

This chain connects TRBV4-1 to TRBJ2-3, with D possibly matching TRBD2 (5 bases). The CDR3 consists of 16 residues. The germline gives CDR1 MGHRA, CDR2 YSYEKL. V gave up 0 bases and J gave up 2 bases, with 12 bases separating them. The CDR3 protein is CASSQDRQTITDTQYF. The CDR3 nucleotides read TGCGCCAGCAGCCAAGATCGTCAGACTATCACAGATACGCAGTATTTT.

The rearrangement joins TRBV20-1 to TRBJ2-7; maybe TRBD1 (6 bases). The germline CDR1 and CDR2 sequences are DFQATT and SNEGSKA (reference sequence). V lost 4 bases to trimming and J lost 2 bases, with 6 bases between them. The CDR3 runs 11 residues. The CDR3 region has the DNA TGCAGTGCTAAGGGGGCCTACGAGCAGTACTTC. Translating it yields CSAKGAYEQYF.

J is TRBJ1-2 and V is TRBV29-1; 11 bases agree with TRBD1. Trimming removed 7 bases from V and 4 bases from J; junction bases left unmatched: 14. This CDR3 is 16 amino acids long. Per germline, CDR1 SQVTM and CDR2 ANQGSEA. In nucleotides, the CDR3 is TGCAGCGGAGGACAGGGGGCTACCTCCCTGGGCTATGGCTACACCTTC. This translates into CSGGQGATSLGYGYTF.

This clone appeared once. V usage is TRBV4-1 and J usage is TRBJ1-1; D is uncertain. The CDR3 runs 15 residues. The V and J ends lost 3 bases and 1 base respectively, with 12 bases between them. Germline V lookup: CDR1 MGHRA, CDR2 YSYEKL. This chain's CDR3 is CASSQFARGNTEAFF. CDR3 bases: TGCGCCAGCAGCCAGTTCGCCCGCGGGAACACTGAAGCTTTCTTT.

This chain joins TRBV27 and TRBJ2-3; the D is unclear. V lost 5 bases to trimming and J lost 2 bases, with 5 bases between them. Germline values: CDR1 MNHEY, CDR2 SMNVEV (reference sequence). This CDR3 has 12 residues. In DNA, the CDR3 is TGTGCCAGCAGTCCCCACACAGATACGCAGTATTTT. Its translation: CASSPHTDTQYF.

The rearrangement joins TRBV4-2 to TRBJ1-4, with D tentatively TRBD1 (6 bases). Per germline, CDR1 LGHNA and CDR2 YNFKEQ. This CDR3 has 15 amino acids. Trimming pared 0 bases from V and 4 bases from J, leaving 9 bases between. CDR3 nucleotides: TGTGCCAGCAGCCAAGATCCAGGGGTTAATGAAAAACTGTTTTTT. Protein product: CASSQDPGVNEKLFF.

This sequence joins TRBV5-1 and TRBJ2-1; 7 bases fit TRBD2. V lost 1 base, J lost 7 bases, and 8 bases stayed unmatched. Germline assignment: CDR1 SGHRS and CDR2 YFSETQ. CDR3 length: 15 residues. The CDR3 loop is CASSLIREVFNEQFF. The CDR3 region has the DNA TGCGCCAGCAGCTTGATTCGGGAGGTATTTAATGAGCAGTTCTTC. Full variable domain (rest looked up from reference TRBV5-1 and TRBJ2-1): KAGVTQTPRYLIKTRGQQVTLSCSPISGHRSVSWYQQTPGQGLQFLFEYFSETQRNKGNFPGRFSGRQFSNSRSEMNVSTLELGDSALYLCASSLIREVFNEQFFGPGTRLTVL.

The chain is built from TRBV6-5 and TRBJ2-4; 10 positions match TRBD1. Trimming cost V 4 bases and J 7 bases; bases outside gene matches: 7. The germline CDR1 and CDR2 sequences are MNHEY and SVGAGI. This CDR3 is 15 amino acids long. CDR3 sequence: CASSWRTGGMNIQYF. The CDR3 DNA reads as TGTGCCAGCAGTTGGAGGACAGGGGGGATGAACATTCAGTACTTC.

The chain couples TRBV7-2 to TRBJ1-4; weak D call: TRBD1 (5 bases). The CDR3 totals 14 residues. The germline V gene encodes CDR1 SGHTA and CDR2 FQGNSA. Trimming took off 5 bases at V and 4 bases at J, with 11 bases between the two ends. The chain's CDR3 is CASSQGLNNEKLFF. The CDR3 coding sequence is TGTGCCAGCAGCCAGGGACTCAATAATGAAAAACTGTTTTTT.

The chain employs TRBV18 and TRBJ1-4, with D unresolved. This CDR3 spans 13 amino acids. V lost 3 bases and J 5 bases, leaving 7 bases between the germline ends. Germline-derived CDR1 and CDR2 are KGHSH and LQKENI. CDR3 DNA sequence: TGTGCCAGCTCACCGGCCATAAATGAAAAACTGTTTTTT. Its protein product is CASSPAINEKLFF.

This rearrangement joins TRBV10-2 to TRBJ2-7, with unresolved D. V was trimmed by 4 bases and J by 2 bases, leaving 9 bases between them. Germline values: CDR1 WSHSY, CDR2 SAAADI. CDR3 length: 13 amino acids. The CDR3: CASSANGAYEQYF. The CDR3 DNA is TGCGCCAGCAGTGCGAACGGAGCCTACGAGCAGTACTTC.

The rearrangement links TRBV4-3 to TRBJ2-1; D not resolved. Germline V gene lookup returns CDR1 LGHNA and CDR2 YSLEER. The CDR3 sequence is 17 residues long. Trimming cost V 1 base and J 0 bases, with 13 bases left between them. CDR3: CASSQGIWSASYNEQFF. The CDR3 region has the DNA TGCGCCAGCAGCCAAGGAATATGGAGTGCCTCCTACAATGAGCAGTTCTTC.

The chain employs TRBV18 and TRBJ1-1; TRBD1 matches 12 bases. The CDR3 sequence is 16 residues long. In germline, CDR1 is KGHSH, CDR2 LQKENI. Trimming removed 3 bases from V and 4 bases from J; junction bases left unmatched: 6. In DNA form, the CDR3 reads TGTGCCAGCTCACCTTTGGGACAGGGGGCGACCACTGAAGCTTTCTTT. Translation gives CASSPLGQGATTEAFF. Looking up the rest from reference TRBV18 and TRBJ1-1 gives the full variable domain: NAGVMQNPRHLVRRRGQEARLRCSPMKGHSHVYWYRQLPEEGLKFMVYLQKENIIDESGMPKERFSAEFPKEGPSILRIQQVVRGDSAAYFCASSPLGQGATTEAFFGQGTRLTVV.

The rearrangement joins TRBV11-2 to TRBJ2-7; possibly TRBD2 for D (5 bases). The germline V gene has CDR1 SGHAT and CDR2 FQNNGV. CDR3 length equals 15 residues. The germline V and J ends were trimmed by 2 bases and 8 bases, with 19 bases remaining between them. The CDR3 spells CASSLSRGQSGKQYF. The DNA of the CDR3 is TGTGCCAGCAGCTTAAGTCGGGGTCAGTCTGGGAAGCAGTACTTC.

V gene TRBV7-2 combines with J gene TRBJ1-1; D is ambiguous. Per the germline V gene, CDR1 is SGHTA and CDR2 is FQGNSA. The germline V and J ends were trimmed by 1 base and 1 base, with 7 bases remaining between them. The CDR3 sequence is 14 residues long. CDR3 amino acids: CASSLGSGNTEAFF. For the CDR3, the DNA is TGTGCCAGCAGCTTAGGTTCAGGGAACACTGAAGCTTTCTTT.

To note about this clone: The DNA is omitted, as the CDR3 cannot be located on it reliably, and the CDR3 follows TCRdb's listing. CDR3 sequence reads: CASSLFGPGELVSGNTIYF. The chain links TRBV7-2 to TRBJ1-3; the DNA was not compared with TRBD1, the D call given in the table. Including both end residues, the CDR3 is 19 amino acids long. Germline CDR1 SGHTA, CDR2 FQGNSA.

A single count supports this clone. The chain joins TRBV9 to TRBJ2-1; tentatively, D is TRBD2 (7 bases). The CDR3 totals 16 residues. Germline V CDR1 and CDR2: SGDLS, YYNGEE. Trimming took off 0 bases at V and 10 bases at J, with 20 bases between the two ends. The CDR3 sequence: CASSVVKGGGFREQFF. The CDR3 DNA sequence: TGTGCCAGCAGCGTAGTTAAGGGGGGGGGCTTCAGGGAGCAGTTCTTC.

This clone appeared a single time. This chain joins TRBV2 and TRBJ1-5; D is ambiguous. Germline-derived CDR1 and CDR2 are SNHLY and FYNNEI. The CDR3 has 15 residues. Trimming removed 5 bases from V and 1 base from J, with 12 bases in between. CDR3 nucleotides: TGTGCCAGCAGTTCCCCAGGAATGAGCAATCAGCCCCAGCATTTT. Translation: CASSSPGMSNQPQHF.